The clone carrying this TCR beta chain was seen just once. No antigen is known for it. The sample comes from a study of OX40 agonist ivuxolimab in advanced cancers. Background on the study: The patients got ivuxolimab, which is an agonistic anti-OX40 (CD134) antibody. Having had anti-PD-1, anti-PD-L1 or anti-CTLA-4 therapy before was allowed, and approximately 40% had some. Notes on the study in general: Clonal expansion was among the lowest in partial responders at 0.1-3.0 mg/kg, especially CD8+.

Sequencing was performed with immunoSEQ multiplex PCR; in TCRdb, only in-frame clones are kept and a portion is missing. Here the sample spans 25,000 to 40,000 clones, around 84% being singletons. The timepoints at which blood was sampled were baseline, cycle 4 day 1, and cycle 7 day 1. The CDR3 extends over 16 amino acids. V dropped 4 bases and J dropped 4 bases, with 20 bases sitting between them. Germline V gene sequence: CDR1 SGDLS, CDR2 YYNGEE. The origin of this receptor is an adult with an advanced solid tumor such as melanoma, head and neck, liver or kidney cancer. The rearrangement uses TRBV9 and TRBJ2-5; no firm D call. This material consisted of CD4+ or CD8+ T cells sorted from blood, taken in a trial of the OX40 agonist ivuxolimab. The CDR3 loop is CASSPGYEHLGETQYF. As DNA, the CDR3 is TGTGCCAGCAGCCCCGGTTACGAGCACCTGGGAGAGACCCAGTACTTC.